The 18 T cell receptor beta chains below all came from one sample that was sequenced in a study of read filtering for tumor transcriptome and immune sequencing. This library used approximately 390 ng RNA and molecular barcoded adaptors spanning alpha/delta and beta/gamma chains. One entry per CDR3 protein, called by TCRdb with MiXCR from the reads. Of about 50,000 distinct CDR3 sequences in the sample, roughly 19% were seen once. The sample comprised a population of CD138-negative cells sorted from bone marrow. These TCRs come from a donor older than 35 with multiple myeloma.

The chain uses TRBV6-5 and TRBJ2-4; D is uncertain. Trimming pared 6 bases from V and 0 bases from J, leaving 12 bases between. There are 15 residues in the CDR3. Germline values: CDR1 MNHEY, CDR2 SVGAGI. The CDR3 protein is CASSRTALAKNIQYF. CDR3 nucleotides: TGTGCCAGCAGCCGAACAGCTTTAGCCAAAAACATTCAGTACTTC.

In its sample, this clonotype was seen many times. V is TRBV6-2 or TRBV6-3 and J is TRBJ2-3, with 11 bases fitting TRBD2. Unmatched junction bases numbered 8, after V lost 8 bases and J lost 4 bases. The V gene's germline CDR1 is MNHEY and CDR2 SVGEGT. CDR3 length: 15 residues. CDR3 DNA: TGTGCCAGCGGATCGTCGGGACTAGCGGCAGATACGCAGTATTTT. This translates into CASGSSGLAADTQYF.

This clonotype has at least ten counts. The CDR3 reads CSAPEGTGVPEQFF. In DNA, the CDR3 is TGCAGTGCTCCAGAAGGGACAGGGGTACCGGAGCAGTTCTTC. The chain employs TRBV20-1 and TRBJ2-1; 10 positions agree with TRBD1. V dropped 5 bases and J dropped 10; count of bases not matched to a gene: 11. There are 14 residues in the CDR3. Germline V lookup: CDR1 DFQATT, CDR2 SNEGSKA (reference sequence).

This clonotype was counted at least ten times. V is TRBV12-3 or TRBV12-4 and J is TRBJ1-1; D gene uncertain. The CDR3 is 14 amino acids. Trimming removed 1 base from V and 1 base from J, with 7 bases in between. CDR3 region: CASSLGGQNTEAFF. In DNA, the CDR3 is TGTGCCAGCAGTTTAGGAGGGCAGAACACTGAAGCTTTCTTT.

This clonotype was recorded many times. The DNA of the CDR3 is TGTGCCAGCAGCTCGAAACAGGGTATCGGCACAGATACGCAGTATTTT. Protein: CASSSKQGIGTDTQYF. The chain has TRBV5-4 and TRBJ2-3, with a tentative D call TRBD1 (6 bases). Trimming removed 3 bases at V and 1 base at J, with 15 bases between. Germline V gene sequence: CDR1 SGHNT, CDR2 YYREEE (reference sequence). CDR3 length: 16 residues. The full variable domain, with the rest looked up from reference TRBV5-4 and TRBJ2-3, is ETGVTQSPTHLIKTRGQQVTLRCSSQSGHNTVSWYQQALGQGPQFIFQYYREEENGRGNFPPRFSGLQFPNYSSELNVNALELDDSALYLCASSSKQGIGTDTQYFGPGTRLTVL.

This clonotype was seen repeatedly, ten times or more. CDR3 region: CASSSATQQYF. The DNA for the CDR3 is TGTGCCAGCAGTTCCGCCACCCAGCAGTACTTC. This chain connects TRBV6-2 or TRBV6-3 to TRBJ2-7; D gene uncertain. CDR1 is MNHEY, CDR2 SVGEGT, per germline. V was clipped by 4 bases and J by 8 bases, with 9 bases between them. The CDR3 is 11 residues long.

At least ten counts were recorded for this clonotype. This rearrangement joins TRBV2 to TRBJ1-1, with D possibly TRBD1 on 6 matching bases. Germline-derived CDR1 and CDR2 are SNHLY and FYNNEI. The CDR3 extends over 14 amino acids. V lost 5 bases and J 3 bases, leaving 13 bases between the germline ends. This chain's CDR3 is CASSLQSGDTEAFF. The CDR3 bases are TGTGCCAGCAGTTTGCAGTCAGGGGACACTGAAGCTTTCTTT.

With respect to this clonotype: The junction differs from germline at one of its ends, possibly a read error. J is TRBJ1-2 and V is TRBV25-1; TRBD1 is a possible D gene (5 bases). From germline, CDR1 is MGHDK and CDR2 SYGVNS. The CDR3 contains 13 residues. For the CDR3, the DNA is TGTACCAGCAGTGTGGGGGGTGGCTATGGCTACACCTTC. Translating it yields CTSSVGGGYGYTF.

This clonotype showed up many times. The rearrangement joins TRBV18 to TRBJ2-6; TRBD1 might be the D (6 bases). The germline CDR1 and CDR2 sequences are KGHSH and LQKENI. V was clipped by 2 bases and J by 0 bases, with 14 bases between them. CDR3 length: 18 residues. The CDR3 region is CASSPGQMRGSGANVLTF. The CDR3 DNA reads as TGTGCCAGCTCACCAGGACAGATGAGGGGCTCTGGGGCCAACGTCCTGACTTTC.

Points on this clonotype: This clone may be a read error of a much larger clone one base away. The rearrangement links TRBV6-1 to TRBJ1-1; the D is unclear. Per the germline V gene, CDR1 is MNHNS and CDR2 is SASEGT. The CDR3 is 11 amino acids. The V end lost 8 bases, the J end lost 7 bases, and 11 bases lay between the germline ends. Here the CDR3 reads CASGERSEAFF. As DNA, the CDR3 is TGTGCCAGCGGCGAAAGGAGTGAAGCTTTCTTT.

In this sample, this clonotype turned up many times. V and J are TRBV12-3 or TRBV12-4 and TRBJ2-1, with 7 bases identical to TRBD2. The CDR3 has 16 residues. With V trimmed by 6 bases and J by 9 bases, 17 bases remained unmatched. CDR3 DNA: TGTGCCAGCAGAAACGGTGGGCGGGAGCCCCGGGCTGAGCAGTTCTTC. Protein sequence: CASRNGGREPRAEQFF.

This clonotype came up many times. The chain joins TRBV20-1 to TRBJ2-1; D unresolved. The CDR3 consists of 12 residues. V was clipped by 6 bases and J by 4 bases, with 10 bases between them. Looked up from germline, CDR1 is DFQATT and CDR2 is SNEGSKA (reference sequence). The CDR3 nucleotides read TGCAGTGCGTCGGTTGGGTACAATGAGCAGTTCTTC. This codes for CSASVGYNEQFF.

This clonotype was observed many times. J is TRBJ1-5 and V is TRBV6-1; TRBD1 aligns across 7 bases. From germline, CDR1 is MNHNS and CDR2 SASEGT. CDR3 size: 15 residues. Losses at the gene ends were 1 base for V and 3 bases for J; bases not matched to a gene: 3. The CDR3: CASSEGQGNNQPQHF. CDR3 in DNA: TGTGCCAGCAGTGAAGGACAGGGAAACAATCAGCCCCAGCATTTT.

The sample holds many counts of this clonotype. The J gene is TRBJ1-2, the V gene TRBV30; D gene ambiguous. Trimming shortened V by 3 bases and J by 7 bases, and 12 bases separated the two germline ends. This CDR3 spans 12 amino acids. From germline, CDR1 is GTSNPN and CDR2 SVGIG (reference sequence). CDR3 protein: CAWRDRSLGYTF. CDR3 nucleotide sequence: TGTGCCTGGAGGGACCGAAGTCTTGGCTACACCTTC.

The sample holds many counts of this clonotype. This sequence joins TRBV20-1 and TRBJ2-3; perhaps TRBD2 as D (5 bases). V gave up 0 bases and J gave up 4 bases, with 8 bases separating them. CDR1 and CDR2 (germline): DFQATT, SNEGSKA (reference sequence). There are 13 residues in the CDR3. The CDR3 loop is CSAREEGPDTQYF. The CDR3 DNA reads TGCAGTGCTAGAGAAGAGGGCCCAGATACGCAGTATTTT.

This clonotype was observed many times. This chain uses TRBV7-3 with TRBJ1-5, with D maybe TRBD1 (5 bases). The germline V and J ends were trimmed by 5 bases and 7 bases, with 21 bases remaining between them. Germline V lookup: CDR1 SGHTA, CDR2 FQGTGA. The CDR3 spans 16 residues. The DNA of the CDR3 is TGTGCCAGCAGCGACAAGGGTCATGGGGGTTGGCAGCCCCAGCATTTT. Amino acid sequence: CASSDKGHGGWQPQHF.

Ten or more counts support this clonotype. This chain connects TRBV6-1 to TRBJ2-3, with TRBD1 matching over 7 bases. The germline V gene has CDR1 MNHNS and CDR2 SASEGT. Trimming at V came to 8 bases and at J to 4 bases, leaving 15 bases not matched to a gene. The CDR3 contains 16 residues. CDR3 region: CASVPGWLRGPDTQYF. Written as DNA, the CDR3 is TGTGCCAGCGTCCCTGGTTGGTTAAGGGGGCCAGATACGCAGTATTTT.

This clonotype was recorded many times. One junction end disagrees with the germline gene, perhaps due to a read error. This chain joins TRBV7-9 and TRBJ2-1; TRBD2 matches 8 bases. CDR3 length equals 13 residues. CDR1 is SEHNR, CDR2 FQNEAQ, per germline (reference sequence). For the CDR3, the DNA is TGTGCCAGCAGCTTAGGAGCGGGAGTTTCCGAGATCTTC. Translating gives CASSLGAGVSEIF.